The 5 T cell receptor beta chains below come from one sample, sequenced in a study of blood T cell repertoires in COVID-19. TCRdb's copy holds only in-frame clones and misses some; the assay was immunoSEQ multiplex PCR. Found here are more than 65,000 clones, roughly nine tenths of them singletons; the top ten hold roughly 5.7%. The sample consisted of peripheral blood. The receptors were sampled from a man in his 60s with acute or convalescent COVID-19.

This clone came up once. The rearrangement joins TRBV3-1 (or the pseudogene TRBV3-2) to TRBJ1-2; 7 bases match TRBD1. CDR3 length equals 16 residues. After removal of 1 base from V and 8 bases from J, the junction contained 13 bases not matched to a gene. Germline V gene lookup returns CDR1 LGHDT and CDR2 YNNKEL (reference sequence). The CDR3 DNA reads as TGTGCCAGCAGCCAAGGACAGGGAGGAACTATTGGGGGCTACACCTTC. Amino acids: CASSQGQGGTIGGYTF.

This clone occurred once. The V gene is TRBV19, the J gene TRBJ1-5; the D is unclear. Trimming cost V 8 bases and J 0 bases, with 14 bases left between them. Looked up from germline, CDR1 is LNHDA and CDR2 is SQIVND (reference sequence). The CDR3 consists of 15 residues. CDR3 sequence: CASGKDSYSNQPQHF. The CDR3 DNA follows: TGTGCCAGTGGGAAGGACTCATATAGCAATCAGCCCCAGCATTTT.

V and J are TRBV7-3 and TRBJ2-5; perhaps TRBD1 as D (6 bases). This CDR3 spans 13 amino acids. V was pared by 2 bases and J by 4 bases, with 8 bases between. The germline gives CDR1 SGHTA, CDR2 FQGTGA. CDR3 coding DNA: TGTGCCAGCAGCTTAGGGGGCTCAGAGACCCAGTACTTC. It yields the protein CASSLGGSETQYF.

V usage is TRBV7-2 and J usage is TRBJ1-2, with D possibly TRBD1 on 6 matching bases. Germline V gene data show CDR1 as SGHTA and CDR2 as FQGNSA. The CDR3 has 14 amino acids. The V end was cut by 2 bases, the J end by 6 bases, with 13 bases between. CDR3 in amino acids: CASSLKNQGNGYTF. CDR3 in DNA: TGTGCCAGCAGCTTAAAAAACCAGGGGAATGGCTACACCTTC.

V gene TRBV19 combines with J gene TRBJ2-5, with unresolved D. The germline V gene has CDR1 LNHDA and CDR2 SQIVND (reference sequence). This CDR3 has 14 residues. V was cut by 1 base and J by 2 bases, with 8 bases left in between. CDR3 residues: CASSIGTTQETQYF. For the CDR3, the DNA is TGTGCCAGTAGTATAGGTACAACACAAGAGACCCAGTACTTC.